This TCR beta chain was captured by sequencing in a study of identical twins (TCRdb year 2016). For the wider study: TCR alpha and beta repertoires from monozygotic twins, unrelated adults of various ages and cord blood were deep-sequenced to test whether fetal clonotypes persist. To rule out contamination, the twin experiments were replicated at different times with different library preparation protocols. Paper-wide results and their limitations: The excess sharing between twins in beta out-of-frame sequences was weaker because fewer shared sequences reduced the signal-to-noise ratio. Invariant T cells such as MAIT and iNKT could partly confound zero-insertion analyses, though diverse VJ usage argued against this for most clonotypes. Compared with coincidental sharing between unrelated individuals, out-of-frame TCR alpha sequences shared between twins had an excess of sequences with low generation probability. In monozygotic twins, recombination models systematically underestimated out-of-frame TCR alpha sharing, but the models matched the sharing seen between unrelated individuals. Abundant cord blood beta clonotypes had fewer insertions, young adult naive repertoires showed a similar but weaker trend, and memory repertoires showed no such trend. Conclusions relied on cross-sectional statistical analysis, since the same donors could not be followed over many years.

Including cysteine and phenylalanine, the CDR3 has 15 amino acids. Of all the DNA, just the CDR3 is kept, 45 bases in frame from base 1. Looking up the germline V gene yields CDR1 SGHRS and CDR2 YFSETQ. The V end gives up 6 bases and the J end 6 bases, leaving 10 bases in the junction not matched to a gene. To note about this clonotype: Its recognized antigen is unknown. Base qualities are not at hand, and no much larger clone is one base apart.

Every donor was a healthy Caucasian. Three pairs of female monozygotic twins, all aged roughly 18 to 30 years, made up the twin cohort. Positive isolation kits from Invitrogen were used to isolate CD4+ and CD8+ T cell populations. The library was obtained by 5' RACE. The sequencer listed for this sample is Illumina HiSeq 2000. Template switching introduced a universal primer binding site; the final cDNA contained a unique molecular identifier, enabling accurate counting of TCR cDNA molecules. First-strand cDNA for TCR alpha and beta chains was synthesized from specific primers in the conserved constant-segment region. To control for contamination, every cDNA library was double barcoded, receiving both a SMART-Mk sample barcode and Illumina barcodes. TruSeq adapter sequences, together with Illumina sample barcodes, were added in two successive PCR steps. Sequencing of the TCR alpha and beta cDNA libraries was done on the Illumina HiSeq platform using custom primers. Per the authors' processing: Raw reads were processed with MiGEC to extract unique molecular identifiers, and MiXCR was used to determine CDR3 positions. Recombination models were inferred per individual with the repgenHMM and IGoR tools using an EM algorithm. The analysis of shared clonotypes was done with the tcR package in R, with sharing normalized by the product of cloneset sizes. To study raw recombination free of thymic and clonal selection effects, out-of-frame nonproductive sequences were analyzed. In-frame beta chains were kept once TCRdb had trimmed the public reads at Q25 with fastp and called clones with MiXCR. When rows share a CDR3 protein, they turn into one entry using the most common DNA and genes. In this record, the V and J calls reflect TCRdb's handling and not the investigators' own analysis. The sample yields roughly 490,000 distinct CDR3 sequences; roughly an eighth were counted once. The ten largest clones represent approximately 0.98% of the sample.

The sample was also linked to a second study, of yellow fever vaccine responses in identical twins. The second paper states: The authors reported that the T cell response to vaccination in identical twins appeared partly convergent and partly personalized. Focusing on identical twins, the study followed the T cell clones that responded to the vaccine, and did so with precision.

Recombination linked TRBV5-1 to TRBJ2-1; TRBD2 agrees with 9 junctional bases. Sequencing was performed on CD4+ T cells sorted from blood. This receptor was identified in a woman under 30 in good health. The base sequence is TGCGCCAGCAACGCGGGGGGGGGAGTGGGCAATGAGCAGTTCTTC. It encodes CASNAGGGVGNEQFF.